This T cell receptor beta chain was captured in a study of shared clonotypes between healthy human individuals. At the level of the study: Each donor had three CD4 naive, three CD4 memory, two CD8 naive and one CD8 memory plate.

Clones were read by immunoSEQ multiplex PCR, and TCRdb kept only the in-frame ones, dropping some. The profile shows around 1,100,000 clones, 70% to 85% of them singletons. The CDR3 loop spans 16 amino acids. Germline V lookup: CDR1 SGDLS, CDR2 YYNGEE. After removal of 4 bases from V and 5 bases from J, the junction contained 7 bases not matched to a gene. Findings of the study overall: Few donors restricted represented genetic and exposure-history diversity.

Of note for this clone: What it recognizes is unknown.

The rearrangement joins TRBV9 to TRBJ2-3; 13 bases map to TRBD2. This TCR was recovered from a man aged 18 to 29 in good health. Some clones in this sample may be carry-over from other donors' samples. The sequencing sample was made of memory CD4+ T cells from PBMCs. Subset specified: CD45RA-negative fraction. The CDR3 DNA reads TGTGCCAGCAGCTCGCGGACTAGCGGGAGTATAGATACGCAGTATTTT. It translates to CASSSRTSGSIDTQYF.